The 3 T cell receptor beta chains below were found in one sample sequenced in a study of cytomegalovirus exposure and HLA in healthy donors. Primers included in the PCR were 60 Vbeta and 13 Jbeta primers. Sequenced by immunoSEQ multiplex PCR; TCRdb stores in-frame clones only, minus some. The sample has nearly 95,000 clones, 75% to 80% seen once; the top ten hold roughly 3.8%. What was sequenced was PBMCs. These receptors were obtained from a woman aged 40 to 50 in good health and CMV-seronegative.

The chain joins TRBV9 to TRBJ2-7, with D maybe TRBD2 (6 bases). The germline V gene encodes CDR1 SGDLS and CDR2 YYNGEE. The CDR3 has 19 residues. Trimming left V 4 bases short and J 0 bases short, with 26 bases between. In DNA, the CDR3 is TGTGCCAGCAGCCCCGGACCAGGAGGGCCTAAAAAGATCTCCTACGAGCAGTACTTC. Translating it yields CASSPGPGGPKKISYEQYF.

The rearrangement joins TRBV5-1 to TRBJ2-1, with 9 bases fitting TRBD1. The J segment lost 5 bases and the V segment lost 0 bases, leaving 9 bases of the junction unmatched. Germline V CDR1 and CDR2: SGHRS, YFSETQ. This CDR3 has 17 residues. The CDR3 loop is CASSLGDRVQYNNEQFF. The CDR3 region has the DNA TGCGCCAGCAGCTTGGGGGACAGGGTCCAATACAACAATGAGCAGTTCTTC.

The CDR3 spells CASSLGTGAGTF. CDR3 nucleotides: TGTGCCAGCAGCTTAGGGACAGGGGCCGGCACCTTC. The V and J genes are TRBV7-9 and TRBJ1-2, with 9 bases aligning to TRBD1. The CDR3 has 12 residues. Unmatched junction bases numbered 4, after V lost 1 base and J lost 13 bases. CDR1 SEHNR and CDR2 FQNEAQ come from the germline V gene (reference sequence).